Sequencing of this TCR beta chain was carried out in a study of T cell responses to AZD1222 COVID-19 vaccine. Study results and limitations: Mapped onto spike, vaccine-associated CD4 TCRs spanned it and were dominant at 160-218 and 743-854.

This CDR3 comprises 15 residues. V was clipped by 4 bases and J by 2 bases; unmatched bases: 5. Germline V gene lookup returns CDR1 MNHEY and CDR2 SVGAGI. Sequenced by immunoSEQ multiplex PCR; TCRdb stores in-frame clones only, minus some. The table shows about 130,000 clones, with approximately 83% occurring only once. Turning to this clone: Its antigen is unknown.

This rearrangement joins TRBV6-5 to TRBJ1-2, with TRBD1 identical over 9 bases. The clonotype comes from an adult in good health. Material: peripheral blood, obtained on day 0 of AZD1222 vaccination. The CDR3 sequence is CASSSPGTGNYGYTF. CDR3 coding DNA: TGTGCCAGCAGTTCTCCCGGGACAGGGAACTATGGCTACACCTTC.